The rows below give T cell receptor beta chains drawn from one sample of a study of Graves' ophthalmopathy and Graves' hyperthyroidism. TCRdb re-derived calls from the multiplex PCR reads in MiXCR, one entry per CDR3 protein. The sample comprises about 220,000 distinct CDR3 sequences, about 22% of which are singletons, and about 46% rests with the top ten. Sample: peripheral blood. These receptors were taken from a woman between 45 and 65 years old with Graves' ophthalmopathy. Each CDR3 is given with its conserved first and last residue. The D gene is left open where the match is weak. Some rows have no size entry. The others give once, few or many, or a class for an expanded clone.

>many|NA|TRBJ1-2|TRBV12-3/TRBV12-4
TGTGCCAGCAGCTATATCCCAGGGGCCGACGATGGCTACACCTTC
CASSYIPGADDGYTF
>many|NA|TRBJ2-7|TRBV6-5
TGTGCCAGCAGTTATTTAGACCCCTACGAGCAGTACTTC
CASSYLDPYEQYF
>few|TRBD2|TRBJ2-2|TRBV5-1
TGCGCCAGCAGCTTGGACGGTAGCGGGAGGTCCGGGGAGCTGTTTTTT
CASSLDGSGRSGELFF
>many|NA|TRBJ2-5|TRBV9
TGTGCCAGCAGCGTAGAGGGACTCCAAGAGACCCAGTACTTC
CASSVEGLQETQYF
>many|TRBD2|TRBJ2-5|TRBV5-5
TGTGCCAGCAGCCTTGTGAGCGGGAGTGTCCAAGAGACCCAGTACTTC
CASSLVSGSVQETQYF
>many|NA|TRBJ1-6|TRBV6-5
TGTGCCAGCAGTTACGTCCGCGGGCCCCTCTATAATTCACCCCTCCACTTT
CASSYVRGPLYNSPLHF
>many|NA|TRBJ1-5|TRBV6-1
TGTGCCAGCAGGGGGCAGGGAAAGGGTCAGCCCCAGCATTTT
CASRGQGKGQPQHF
>NA|NA|TRBJ2-1|TRBV7-2
TGTGCCAGCAGCTTGGGCCCGAACAATGAGCAGTTCTTC
CASSLGPNNEQFF
>NA|TRBD2|TRBJ2-5|TRBV24-1
TGTGCCACCAGTGACCCGACCATTGGGACTAGCGGGAGAGAGAGGGAGACCCAGTACTTC
CATSDPTIGTSGRERETQYF
>many|NA|TRBJ1-1|TRBV20-1
TGCAGTGCTAAATCGGGGGGCCCGAACACTGAAGCTTTCTTT
CSAKSGGPNTEAFF
>many|NA|TRBJ1-1|TRBV12-3/TRBV12-4
TGTGCCAGCACCTGGGGCAGAAACACTGAAGCTTTCTTT
CASTWGRNTEAFF
>NA|NA|TRBJ1-1|TRBV19
TGTGCCAGTTGGGCAGGGATTGTTTGGGGCACTGAAGCTTTCTTT
CASWAGIVWGTEAFF
>once|NA|TRBJ1-6|TRBV11-1
TGTGCCAGCAGCTTAGACCGCGGTTTGGCCCTCCACTTT
CASSLDRGLALHF
>NA|TRBD2|TRBJ2-7|TRBV5-1
TGCGCCAGCAGCTTGGGCTCTAGCGGCGCCCTGTACGAGCAGTACTTC
CASSLGSSGALYEQYF
>NA|NA|TRBJ2-5|TRBV6-5
TGTGCCAGCAGTTATGTGAGGCAAGAGACCCAGTACTTC
CASSYVRQETQYF
>many|NA|TRBJ1-2|TRBV25-1
TGTGCCACCCAAACGGGGTCCTATGGCTACACCTTC
CATQTGSYGYTF
>NA|NA|TRBJ1-1|TRBV5-1
TGCGCCAGCAGGGGCAGCATGAACACTGAAGCTTTCTTT
CASRGSMNTEAFF
>NA|TRBD1|TRBJ2-7|TRBV10-3
TGTGCCATCCGGACAGGGAGCTCCTACGAGCAGTACTTC
CAIRTGSSYEQYF
>NA|NA|TRBJ2-7|TRBV27
TGTGCCAGCAGCGTAAAGGGCACCGTCTACGAGCAGTACTTC
CASSVKGTVYEQYF
>NA|TRBD2|TRBJ2-5|TRBV28
TGTGCCAGCAGTCAAAGCCGGGGGGAGCAAGAGACCCAGTACTTC
CASSQSRGEQETQYF
>NA|TRBD2|TRBJ2-7|TRBV9
TGTGCCAGCAGCACGGGACTACTCGCCTACGAGCAGTACTTC
CASSTGLLAYEQYF
>many|NA|TRBJ2-5|TRBV12-5
TGTGCTAGTGGTTTGGGGACAGAACAAGAGACCCAGTACTTC
CASGLGTEQETQYF
>NA|NA|TRBJ2-7|TRBV28
TGTGCCAGCGGGATTTACGAGCAGTACTTC
CASGIYEQYF